One TCR beta chain is described in this entry. The CDR3 loop spans 16 amino acids. These data come from a study of patients and donors after allogeneic stem cell transplantation. One entry per CDR3 protein results from TCRdb running MiXCR on the RT-PCR reads. The table includes 800,000 to 1,000,000 distinct CDR3 sequences, roughly 18% detected once. V usage is TRBV21-1 and J usage is TRBJ2-7; the listed D gene, TRBD2, was not tested against the DNA. TRBV21-1 is designated a pseudogene. This receptor was taken from a human donor who was either an allogeneic HSCT recipient or a stem cell or donor lymphocyte infusion donor (not recorded which). It is not recorded whose cells these are; they may come from a transplant donor. The sequenced sample consisted of blood, either unsorted or a sorted T cell fraction (not recorded which). The CDR3 loop reads CASTWFAGGRSYEQYF. In DNA form, the CDR3 reads TGTGCCAGCACTTGGTTTGCGGGAGGGAGATCCTACGAGCAGTACTTC.